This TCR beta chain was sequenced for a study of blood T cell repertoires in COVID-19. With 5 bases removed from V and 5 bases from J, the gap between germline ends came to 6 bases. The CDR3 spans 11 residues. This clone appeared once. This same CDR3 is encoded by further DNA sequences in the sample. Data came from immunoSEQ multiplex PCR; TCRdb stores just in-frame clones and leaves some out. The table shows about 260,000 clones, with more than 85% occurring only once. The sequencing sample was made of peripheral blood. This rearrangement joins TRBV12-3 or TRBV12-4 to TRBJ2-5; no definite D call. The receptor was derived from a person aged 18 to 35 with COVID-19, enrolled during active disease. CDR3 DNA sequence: TGTGCCAGCAGTCCCGGGGAGACCCAGTACTTC. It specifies CASSPGETQYF.